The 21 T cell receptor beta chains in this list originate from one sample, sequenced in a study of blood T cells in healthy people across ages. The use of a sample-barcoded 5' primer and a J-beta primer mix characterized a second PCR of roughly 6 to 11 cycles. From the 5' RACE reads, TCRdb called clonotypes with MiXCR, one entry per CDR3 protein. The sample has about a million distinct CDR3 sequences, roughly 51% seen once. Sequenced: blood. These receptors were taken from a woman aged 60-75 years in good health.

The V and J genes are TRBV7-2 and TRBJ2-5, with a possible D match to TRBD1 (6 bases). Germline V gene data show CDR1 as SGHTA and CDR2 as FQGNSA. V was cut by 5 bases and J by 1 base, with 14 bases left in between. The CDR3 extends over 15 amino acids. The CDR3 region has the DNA TGTGCCAGCAGCCCCCAGGCCAGGGGCCAAGAGACCCAGTACTTC. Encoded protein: CASSPQARGQETQYF.

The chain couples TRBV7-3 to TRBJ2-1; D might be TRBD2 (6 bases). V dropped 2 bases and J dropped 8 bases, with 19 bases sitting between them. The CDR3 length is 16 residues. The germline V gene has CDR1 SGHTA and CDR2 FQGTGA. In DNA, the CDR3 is TGTGCCAGCAGCTTACACCCCAGACGGACTACATATGAGCAGTTCTTC. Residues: CASSLHPRRTTYEQFF.

This chain's CDR3 is CSARPQGEFNGYTF. The CDR3, as DNA: TGCAGTGCTAGACCCCAGGGAGAGTTCAATGGCTACACCTTC. This chain links TRBV20-1 with TRBJ1-2, with D tentatively TRBD1 (5 bases). The CDR3 covers 14 residues. The V end was cut by 2 bases, the J end by 6 bases, with 16 bases between. Germline CDR1 reads DFQATT; CDR2 reads SNEGSKA (reference sequence).

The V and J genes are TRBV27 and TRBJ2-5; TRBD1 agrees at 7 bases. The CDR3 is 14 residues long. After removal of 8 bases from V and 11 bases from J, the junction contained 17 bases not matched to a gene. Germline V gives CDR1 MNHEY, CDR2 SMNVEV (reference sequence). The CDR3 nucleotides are TGTGCCAGCGGAATACCACAGGGGATGGGGGAGCAGTACTTC. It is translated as CASGIPQGMGEQYF.

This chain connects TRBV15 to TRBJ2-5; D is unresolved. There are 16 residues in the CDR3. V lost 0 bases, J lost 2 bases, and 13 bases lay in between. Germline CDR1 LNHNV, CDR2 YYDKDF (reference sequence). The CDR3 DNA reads TGTGCCACCAGCAGAGATCGTTACGCCGAACAAGAGACCCAGTACTTC. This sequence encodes CATSRDRYAEQETQYF. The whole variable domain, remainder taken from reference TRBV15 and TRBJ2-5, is DAMVIQNPRYQVTQFGKPVTLSCSQTLNHNVMYWYQQKSSQAPKLLFHYYDKDFNNEADTPDNFQSRRPNTSFCFLDIRSPGLGDTAMYLCATSRDRYAEQETQYFGPGTRLLVL.

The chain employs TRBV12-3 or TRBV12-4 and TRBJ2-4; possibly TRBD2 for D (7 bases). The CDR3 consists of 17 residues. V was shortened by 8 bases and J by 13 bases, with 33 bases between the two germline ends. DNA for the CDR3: TGTGCCAGCGCCCCTCCGGGGGGCGATATTCCGGTTGAGGAGCAGTACTTC. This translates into CASAPPGGDIPVEEQYF.

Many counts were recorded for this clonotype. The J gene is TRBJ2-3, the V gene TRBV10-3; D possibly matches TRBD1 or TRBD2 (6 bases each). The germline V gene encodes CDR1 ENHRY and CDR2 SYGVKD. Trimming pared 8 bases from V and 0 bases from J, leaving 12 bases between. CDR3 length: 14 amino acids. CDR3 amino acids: CAISTGASTDTQYF. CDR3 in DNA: TGTGCCATCTCCACGGGGGCTAGCACAGATACGCAGTATTTT.

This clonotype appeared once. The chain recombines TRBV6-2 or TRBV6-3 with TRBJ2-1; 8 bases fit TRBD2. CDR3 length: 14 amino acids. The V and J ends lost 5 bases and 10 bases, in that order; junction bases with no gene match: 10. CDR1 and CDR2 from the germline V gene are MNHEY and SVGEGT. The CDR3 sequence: CASSRTSNSGEQFF. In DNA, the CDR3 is TGTGCCAGCAGTCGGACTAGCAATTCCGGGGAGCAGTTCTTC.

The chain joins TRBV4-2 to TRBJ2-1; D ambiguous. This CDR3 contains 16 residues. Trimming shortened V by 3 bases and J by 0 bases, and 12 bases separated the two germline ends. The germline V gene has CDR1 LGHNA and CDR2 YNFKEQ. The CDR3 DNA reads TGTGCCAGCAGCCAGCGGACGGCAAGCTCCTACAATGAGCAGTTCTTC. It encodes CASSQRTASSYNEQFF.

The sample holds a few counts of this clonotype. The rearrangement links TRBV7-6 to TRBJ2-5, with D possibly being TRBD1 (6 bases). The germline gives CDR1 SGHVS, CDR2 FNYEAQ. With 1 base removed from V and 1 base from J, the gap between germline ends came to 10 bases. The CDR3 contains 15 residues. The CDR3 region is CASSLGGDIQETQYF. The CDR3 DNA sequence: TGTGCCAGCAGCTTAGGTGGGGACATCCAAGAGACCCAGTACTTC.

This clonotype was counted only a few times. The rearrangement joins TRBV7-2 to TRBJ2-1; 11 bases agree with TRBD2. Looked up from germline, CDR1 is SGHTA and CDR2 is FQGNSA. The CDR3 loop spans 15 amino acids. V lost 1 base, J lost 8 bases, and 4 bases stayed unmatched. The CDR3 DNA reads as TGTGCCAGCAGCTTAGTAGCGGGAGGGGACGATGAGCAGTTCTTC. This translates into CASSLVAGGDDEQFF.

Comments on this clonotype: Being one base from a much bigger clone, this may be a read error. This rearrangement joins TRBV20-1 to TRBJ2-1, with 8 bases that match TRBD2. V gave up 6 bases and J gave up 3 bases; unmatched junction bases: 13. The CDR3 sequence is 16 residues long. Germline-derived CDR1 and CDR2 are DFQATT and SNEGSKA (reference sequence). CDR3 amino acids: CSALRDGLAGYNEQFF. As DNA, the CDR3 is TGCAGTGCCCTCAGAGATGGGCTAGCGGGCTACAATGAGCAGTTCTTC.

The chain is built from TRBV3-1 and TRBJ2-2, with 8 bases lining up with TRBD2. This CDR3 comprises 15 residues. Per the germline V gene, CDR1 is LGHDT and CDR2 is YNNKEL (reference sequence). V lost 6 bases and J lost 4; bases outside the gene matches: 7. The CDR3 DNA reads TGTGCCAGCAGTCCGGGACTAGTTATCACCGGGGAGCTGTTTTTT. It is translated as CASSPGLVITGELFF.

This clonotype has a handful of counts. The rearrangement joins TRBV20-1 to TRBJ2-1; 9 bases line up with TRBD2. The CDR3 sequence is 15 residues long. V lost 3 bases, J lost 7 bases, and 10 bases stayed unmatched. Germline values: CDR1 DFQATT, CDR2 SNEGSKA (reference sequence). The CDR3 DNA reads TGCAGTGCTAGCCCCTCAGCGGGAGGTACAAATGAGCAGTTCTTC. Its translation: CSASPSAGGTNEQFF.

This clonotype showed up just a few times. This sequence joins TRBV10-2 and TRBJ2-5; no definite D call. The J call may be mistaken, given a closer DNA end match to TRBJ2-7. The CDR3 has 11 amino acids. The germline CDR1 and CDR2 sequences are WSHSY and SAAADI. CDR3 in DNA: TGCGCCAGCAGAACGTATCGCGAGCAGTACTTC. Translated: CASRTYREQYF.

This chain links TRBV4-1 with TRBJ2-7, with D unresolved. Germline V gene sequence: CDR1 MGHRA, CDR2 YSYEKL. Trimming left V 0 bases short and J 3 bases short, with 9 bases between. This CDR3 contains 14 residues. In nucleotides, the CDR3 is TGCGCCAGCAGCCAAGAGGTACTGGACTACGAGCAGTACTTC. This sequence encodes CASSQEVLDYEQYF.

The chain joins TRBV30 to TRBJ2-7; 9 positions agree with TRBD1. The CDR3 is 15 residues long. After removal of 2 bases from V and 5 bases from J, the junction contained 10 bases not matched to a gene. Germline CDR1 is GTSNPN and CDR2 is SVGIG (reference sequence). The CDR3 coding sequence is TGTGCCTGGAGTCCTTTGACCGGGACAGGGAACGAGCAGTACTTC. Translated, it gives CAWSPLTGTGNEQYF. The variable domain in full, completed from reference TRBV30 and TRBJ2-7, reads SQTIHQWPATLVQPVGSPLSLECTVEGTSNPNLYWYRQAAGRGLQLLFYSVGIGQISSEVPQNLSASRPQDRQFILSSKKLLLSDSGFYLCAWSPLTGTGNEQYFGPGTRLTVT.

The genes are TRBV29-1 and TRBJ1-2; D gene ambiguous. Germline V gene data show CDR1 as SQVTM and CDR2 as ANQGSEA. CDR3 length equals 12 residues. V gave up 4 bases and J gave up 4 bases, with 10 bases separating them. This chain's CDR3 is CSVVRTSYGYTF. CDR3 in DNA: TGCAGCGTTGTAAGGACCTCCTATGGCTACACCTTC.

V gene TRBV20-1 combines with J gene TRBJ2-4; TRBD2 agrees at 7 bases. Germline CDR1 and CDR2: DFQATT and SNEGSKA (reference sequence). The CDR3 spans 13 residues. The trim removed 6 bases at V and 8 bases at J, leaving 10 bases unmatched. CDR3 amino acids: CSATPAGRDIQYF. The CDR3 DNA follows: TGCAGTGCCACCCCCGCGGGGAGGGACATTCAGTACTTC.

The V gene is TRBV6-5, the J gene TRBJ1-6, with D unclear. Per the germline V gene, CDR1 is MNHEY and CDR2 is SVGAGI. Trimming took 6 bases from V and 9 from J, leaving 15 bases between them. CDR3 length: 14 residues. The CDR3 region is CASRLDLSGSPLHF. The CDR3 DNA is TGTGCCAGCAGATTAGACCTCTCAGGTTCACCCCTCCACTTT.

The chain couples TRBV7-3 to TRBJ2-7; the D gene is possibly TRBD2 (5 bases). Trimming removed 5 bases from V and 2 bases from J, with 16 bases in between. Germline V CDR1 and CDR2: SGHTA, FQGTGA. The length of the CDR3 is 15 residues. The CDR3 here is CASSLAGYGPYEQYF. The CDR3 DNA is TGTGCCAGCAGCCTGGCGGGCTATGGGCCCTACGAGCAGTACTTC.